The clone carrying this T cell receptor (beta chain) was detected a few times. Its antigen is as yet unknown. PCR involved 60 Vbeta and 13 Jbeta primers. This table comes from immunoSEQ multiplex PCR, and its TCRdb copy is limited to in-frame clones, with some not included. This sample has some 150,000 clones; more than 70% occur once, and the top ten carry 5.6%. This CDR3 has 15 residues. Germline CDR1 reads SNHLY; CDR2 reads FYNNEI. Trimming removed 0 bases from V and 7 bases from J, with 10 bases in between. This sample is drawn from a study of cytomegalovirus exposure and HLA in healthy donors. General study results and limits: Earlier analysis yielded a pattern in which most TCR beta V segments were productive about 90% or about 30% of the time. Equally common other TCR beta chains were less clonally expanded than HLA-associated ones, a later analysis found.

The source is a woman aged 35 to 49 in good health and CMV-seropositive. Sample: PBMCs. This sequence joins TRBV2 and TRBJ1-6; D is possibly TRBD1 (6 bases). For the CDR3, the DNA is TGTGCCAGCAGTGAAGCCCGGACAGACAATTCACCCCTCCACTTT. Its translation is CASSEARTDNSPLHF.